Following are 25 T cell receptor beta chains from one sample sequenced in a study of T cell changes during pregnancy in multiple sclerosis. Generated by immunoSEQ multiplex PCR, the TCRdb table keeps only in-frame clones and is missing some. The profile covers tens of thousands of clones, with roughly nine tenths appearing a single time and around 3.3% taken by the ten largest. Here the sequenced sample was PBMCs, taken in the first trimester of pregnancy. These receptors came from a female donor in good health, serving as a control in a pregnancy study. Some clones in this sample may be carry-over from other donors' samples.

This rearrangement joins TRBV5-6 to TRBJ2-7; a weak D match, TRBD1 (6 bases). CDR3 size: 15 residues. The germline V gene has CDR1 SGHDT and CDR2 YYEEEE. The germline V and J ends were trimmed by 0 bases and 4 bases, with 14 bases remaining between them. In DNA form, the CDR3 reads TGTGCCAGCAGCTTGGGGAGGACAGAACTATACGAGCAGTACTTC. Amino acid sequence: CASSLGRTELYEQYF.

V and J are TRBV2 and TRBJ2-1; a weak D match, TRBD2 (5 bases). The CDR3 has 16 residues. V gave up 2 bases and J gave up 0 bases, with 11 bases separating them. Germline assignment: CDR1 SNHLY and CDR2 FYNNEI. The CDR3 bases are TGTGCCAGCAGTGAAACGCGGGCAAGCTCCTACAATGAGCAGTTCTTC. This encodes CASSETRASSYNEQFF.

The chain couples TRBV27 to TRBJ1-5, with unresolved D. The CDR3 contains 14 residues. Germline V gene lookup returns CDR1 MNHEY and CDR2 SMNVEV (reference sequence). Trimming stripped 8 bases from V and 0 bases from J, with 11 bases between. The CDR3 reads CASFTYYSNQPQHF. The CDR3 DNA reads TGTGCCAGCTTCACATACTATAGCAATCAGCCCCAGCATTTT.

This chain joins TRBV28 and TRBJ2-7, with D maybe TRBD1 (6 bases). There are 13 residues in the CDR3. Trimming removed 6 bases at V and 4 bases at J, with 13 bases between. CDR1 MDHEN and CDR2 SYDVKM come from the germline V gene. The CDR3 coding sequence is TGTGCCAGCAGGACACCCGGACAGTACGAGCAGTACTTC. The encoded protein is CASRTPGQYEQYF.

The chain has TRBV2 and TRBJ2-7; 8 bases align to TRBD2. The germline gives CDR1 SNHLY, CDR2 FYNNEI. The CDR3 runs 15 residues. V lost 4 bases to trimming and J lost 0 bases; unmatched junction nucleotides: 5. The CDR3 sequence: CASSVAGGVSYEQYF. The DNA for the CDR3 is TGTGCCAGCAGTGTTGCGGGAGGTGTCTCCTACGAGCAGTACTTC. Using reference TRBV2 and TRBJ2-7 for the parts outside the CDR3, the full variable domain is EPEVTQTPSHQVTQMGQEVILRCVPISNHLYFYWYRQILGQKVEFLVSFYNNEISEKSEIFDDQFSVERPDGSNFTLKIRSTKLEDSAMYFCASSVAGGVSYEQYFGPGTRLTVT.

The V and J genes are TRBV5-4 and TRBJ2-7; 7 positions agree with TRBD2. V lost 4 bases and J lost 5; bases outside the gene matches: 6. The V gene's germline CDR1 is SGHNT and CDR2 YYREEE (reference sequence). This CDR3 is 13 amino acids long. CDR3 amino acids: CASSLGGLNEQYF. CDR3 bases: TGTGCCAGCAGCCTGGGAGGGTTGAACGAGCAGTACTTC.

The chain links TRBV15 to TRBJ2-2; the match to TRBD1 covers 8 bases. J was trimmed by 0 bases and V by 8 bases; bases with no gene match: 2. Germline V lookup: CDR1 LNHNV, CDR2 YYDKDF (reference sequence). The CDR3 has 14 amino acids. The CDR3 loop is CATQDRANTGELFF. CDR3 DNA: TGTGCCACCCAGGACAGGGCGAACACCGGGGAGCTGTTTTTT.

V and J are TRBV27 and TRBJ2-1; a weak D match, TRBD1 (6 bases). The CDR3 runs to 14 residues. CDR1 MNHEY and CDR2 SMNVEV come from the germline V gene (reference sequence). Trimming cost V 2 bases and J 5 bases, with 10 bases left between them. CDR3 amino acids: CASSLDRSNNEQFF. As DNA, the CDR3 is TGTGCCAGCAGTTTAGACAGGAGTAACAATGAGCAGTTCTTC.

The chain joins TRBV29-1 to TRBJ1-1; D possibly corresponds to TRBD1 (5 bases). V lost 4 bases to trimming and J lost 0 bases, with 9 bases between them. Germline V CDR1 and CDR2: SQVTM, ANQGSEA. This CDR3 contains 13 residues. DNA of the CDR3: TGCAGCGTTGTTGTGGGGCTGAACACTGAAGCTTTCTTT. It yields the protein CSVVVGLNTEAFF. Based on the CDR3 plus reference TRBV29-1 and TRBJ1-1, the full variable domain is SAVISQKPSRDICQRGTSLTIQCQVDSQVTMMFWYRQQPGQSLTLIATANQGSEATYESGFVIDKFPISRPNLTFSTLTVSNMSPEDSSIYLCSVVVGLNTEAFFGQGTRLTVV.

V usage is TRBV5-1 and J usage is TRBJ2-5; TRBD2 matches 10 bases. The CDR3 extends over 13 amino acids. The J segment lost 3 bases and the V segment lost 9 bases, leaving 5 bases of the junction unmatched. Looked up from germline, CDR1 is SGHRS and CDR2 is YFSETQ. CDR3 protein: CATRLAGKETQYF. The CDR3 DNA sequence: TGCGCCACTCGACTAGCGGGTAAAGAGACCCAGTACTTC.

This sequence joins TRBV28 and TRBJ2-5; no definite D call. The V and J ends lost 5 bases and 13 bases respectively, with 20 bases between them. Germline V lookup: CDR1 MDHEN, CDR2 SYDVKM. CDR3 length: 13 residues. CDR3 sequence reads: CASSPLTPARGYF. The CDR3 DNA is TGTGCCAGCAGTCCCCTCACGCCCGCCCGAGGGTACTTC.

The chain carries TRBV27 and TRBJ1-5; TRBD1 might be the D (5 bases). Germline CDR1 and CDR2: MNHEY and SMNVEV (reference sequence). The CDR3 contains 18 residues. Trimming took 4 bases from V and 3 from J, leaving 22 bases between them. CDR3 coding DNA: TGTGCCAGCAGTTCCACCTTCGGGGGAAGGGGCTTCAATCAGCCCCAGCATTTT. This gives the protein CASSSTFGGRGFNQPQHF.

This chain connects TRBV7-2 to TRBJ1-5; TRBD1 agrees at 7 bases. The CDR3 runs to 15 residues. CDR1 is SGHTA and CDR2 is FQGNSA in the germline V gene. V was pared by 2 bases and J by 3 bases, with 4 bases of the junction left unmatched. The CDR3 DNA reads TGTGCCAGCAGCTTAATCACAGGGGCCAATCAGCCCCAGCATTTT. Translating gives CASSLITGANQPQHF. The variable domain in full, with the rest retrieved from reference TRBV7-2 and TRBJ1-5, is GAGVSQSPSNKVTEKGKDVELRCDPISGHTALYWYRQSLGQGLEFLIYFQGNSAPDKSGLPSDRFSAERTGGSVSTLTIQRTQQEDSAVYLCASSLITGANQPQHFGDGTRLSIL.

The V gene is TRBV28, the J gene TRBJ2-7; TRBD1 agrees at 9 bases. The CDR3 totals 14 residues. The germline CDR1 and CDR2 sequences are MDHEN and SYDVKM. J gave up 2 bases and V 3 bases, and 2 bases lay outside the gene matches. The CDR3 loop is CASSLGQGTYEQYF. For the CDR3, the DNA is TGTGCCAGCAGTTTGGGACAGGGAACCTACGAGCAGTACTTC.

This clone was found once. The chain uses TRBV6-6 and TRBJ1-2; 9 positions match TRBD1. Germline trimming cut 4 bases from V and 7 bases from J; bases unmatched to any gene: 7. The length of the CDR3 is 14 residues. Per the germline V gene, CDR1 is MNHNY and CDR2 is SVGAGI (reference sequence). CDR3 coding DNA: TGTGCCAGCAGTTTGGACAGGGGTTATACTGGCTACACCTTC. Its protein is CASSLDRGYTGYTF.

The chain uses TRBV10-1 and TRBJ2-3; 8 positions match TRBD2. Per the germline V gene, CDR1 is WNHNN and CDR2 is SYGVQD (reference sequence). The CDR3 runs 15 residues. Trimming took 5 bases from V and 2 from J; bases not matched to a gene: 6. The CDR3 coding sequence is TGCGCCAGCAGTACTCCTAGCGGGTTCACAGATACGCAGTATTTT. Translating gives CASSTPSGFTDTQYF.

The chain's CDR3 is CASSPRDRVSDGYTF. As DNA, the CDR3 is TGTGCCAGCAGTCCTCGGGACAGGGTATCGGATGGCTACACCTTC. The rearrangement links TRBV2 to TRBJ1-2; 9 bases line up with TRBD1. Germline assignment: CDR1 SNHLY and CDR2 FYNNEI. After removal of 5 bases from V and 6 bases from J, the junction contained 10 bases not matched to a gene. The CDR3 has 15 residues.

The genes are TRBV18 and TRBJ2-7, with D perhaps TRBD2 (5 bases). The CDR3 loop spans 15 amino acids. Trimming stripped 6 bases from V and 2 bases from J, with 17 bases between. The germline V gene encodes CDR1 KGHSH and CDR2 LQKENI. The CDR3 region is CASSPFTEATYEQYF. The CDR3 coding sequence is TGTGCCAGCTCCCCCTTTACGGAGGCTACCTACGAGCAGTACTTC. Using reference TRBV18 and TRBJ2-7 for the parts outside the CDR3, the full variable domain is NAGVMQNPRHLVRRRGQEARLRCSPMKGHSHVYWYRQLPEEGLKFMVYLQKENIIDESGMPKERFSAEFPKEGPSILRIQQVVRGDSAAYFCASSPFTEATYEQYFGPGTRLTVT.

J is TRBJ2-5 and V is TRBV7-6; D gene uncertain. Germline V gene sequence: CDR1 SGHVS, CDR2 FNYEAQ. CDR3 size: 13 residues. Trimming took 5 bases from V and 2 from J, leaving 9 bases between them. The CDR3 region has the DNA TGTGCCAGCAGCCTGCGACTGCAAGAGACCCAGTACTTC. It translates to CASSLRLQETQYF.

The chain joins TRBV6-1 to TRBJ2-1; 8 nucleotides line up with TRBD2. Germline V gives CDR1 MNHNS, CDR2 SASEGT. The CDR3 extends over 15 amino acids. J was trimmed by 4 bases and V by 4 bases; bases with no gene match: 6. As DNA, the CDR3 is TGTGCCAGCAGTGTCCAGCGGGGGAGTTACAATGAGCAGTTCTTC. This gives the protein CASSVQRGSYNEQFF.

The V call is TRBV7-2, the J call TRBJ1-5; 9 bases are shared with TRBD1. With 5 bases clipped from V and 6 bases from J, the junction kept 8 bases outside the gene matches. The germline gives CDR1 SGHTA, CDR2 FQGNSA. The CDR3 spans 15 residues. The CDR3 nucleotides are TGTGCCAGCAGCCTCGGGACAGGGAGGTTTCAGCCCCAGCATTTT. This sequence encodes CASSLGTGRFQPQHF.

The chain recombines TRBV6-5 with TRBJ2-5; 11 nucleotides line up with TRBD2. The CDR3 loop spans 16 amino acids. J was trimmed by 4 bases and V by 2 bases; bases with no gene match: 6. CDR1 MNHEY and CDR2 SVGAGI come from the germline V gene. The CDR3, as DNA: TGTGCCAGCAGTTACAGCCTAGCGGGAGGAGGAGAGACCCAGTACTTC. Residues: CASSYSLAGGGETQYF.

The chain employs TRBV5-6 and TRBJ2-3; D not resolved. Germline loops: CDR1 SGHDT, CDR2 YYEEEE. The germline V and J ends were trimmed by 4 bases and 3 bases, with 9 bases remaining between them. CDR3 size: 13 residues. Here the CDR3 reads CASSRSTTDTQYF. The CDR3 nucleotides read TGTGCCAGCAGCCGAAGTACTACAGATACGCAGTATTTT.

The chain uses TRBV7-9 and TRBJ2-7, with TRBD2 as a possible D gene (5 bases). Germline-derived CDR1 and CDR2 are SEHNR and FQNEAQ (reference sequence). V was cut by 4 bases and J by 2 bases, with 15 bases left in between. CDR3 length equals 15 residues. CDR3 amino acids: CASSSSGLNTYEQYF. The CDR3 coding sequence is TGTGCCAGCAGCTCCAGTGGACTCAATACCTACGAGCAGTACTTC. The entire variable domain, with the rest obtained from reference TRBV7-9 and TRBJ2-7, is as follows: DTGVSQNPRHKITKRGQNVTFRCDPISEHNRLYWYRQTLGQGPEFLTYFQNEAQLEKSRLLSDRFSAERPKGSFSTLEIQRTEQGDSAMYLCASSSSGLNTYEQYFGPGTRLTVT.

V is TRBV9 and J is TRBJ1-2, with D possibly matching TRBD1 (5 bases). There are 12 residues in the CDR3. V was cut by 4 bases and J by 6 bases, with 10 bases left in between. CDR1 and CDR2 (germline): SGDLS, YYNGEE. The chain's CDR3 is CASSPDNNGYTF. The CDR3, as DNA: TGTGCCAGCAGCCCGGACAATAATGGCTACACCTTC.